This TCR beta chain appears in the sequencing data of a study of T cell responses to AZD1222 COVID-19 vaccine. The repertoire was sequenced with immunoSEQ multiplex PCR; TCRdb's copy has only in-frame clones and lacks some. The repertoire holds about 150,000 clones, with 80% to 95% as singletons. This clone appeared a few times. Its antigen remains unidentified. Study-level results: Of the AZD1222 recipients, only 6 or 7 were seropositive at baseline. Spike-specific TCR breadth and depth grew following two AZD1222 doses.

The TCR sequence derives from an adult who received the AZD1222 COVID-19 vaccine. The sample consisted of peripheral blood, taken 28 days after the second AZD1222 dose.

CDR3 amino acids: CASSPGTSNEQFF. DNA for the CDR3: TGTGCCAGCAGCCCCGGGACGTCGAATGAGCAGTTCTTC. The rearrangement links TRBV6-4 to TRBJ2-1; D may correspond to TRBD1 or TRBD2 (5 bases each). Trimming removed 6 bases from V and 7 bases from J, with 13 bases in between. The CDR3 is 13 residues long. CDR1 MRHNA and CDR2 SNTAGT come from the germline V gene.